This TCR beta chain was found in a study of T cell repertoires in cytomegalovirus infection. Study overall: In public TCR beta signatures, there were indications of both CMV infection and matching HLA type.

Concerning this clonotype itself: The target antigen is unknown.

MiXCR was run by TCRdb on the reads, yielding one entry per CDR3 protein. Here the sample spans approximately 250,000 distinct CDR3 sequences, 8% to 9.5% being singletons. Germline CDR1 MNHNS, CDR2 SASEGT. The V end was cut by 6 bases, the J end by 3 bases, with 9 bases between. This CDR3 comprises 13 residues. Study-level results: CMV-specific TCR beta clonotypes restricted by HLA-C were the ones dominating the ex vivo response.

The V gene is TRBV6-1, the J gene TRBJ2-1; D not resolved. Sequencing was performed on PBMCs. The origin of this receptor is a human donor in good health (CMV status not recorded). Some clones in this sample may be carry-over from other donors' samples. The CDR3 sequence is CASRPPGYNEQFF. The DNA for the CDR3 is TGTGCCAGCAGGCCCCCAGGCTACAATGAGCAGTTCTTC.